The 7 T cell receptor beta chains below all came from one sample that was sequenced in a study of beta chain features in type 1 diabetes. General study points: Type 1 diabetes patients showed a moderate but significant shortening of TCRB CDR3s in all four CD4+ subsets.

These receptors lack a known antigen. Sequenced material consisted of expressed TCRB transcripts (all of the isolated RNA was reverse transcribed). Assay used: immunoSEQ multiplex PCR; TCRdb lists only in-frame clones, some missing. The data hold more than 300,000 clones, with around 13% observed a single time. The source material was naive CD4+ T cells from blood. These receptors all come from a woman in her late teens or twenties with type 1 diabetes.

V gene TRBV7-2 combines with J gene TRBJ2-5; D may be TRBD1 (6 bases). CDR3 length equals 14 residues. Trimming stripped 4 bases from V and 2 bases from J, with 11 bases between. From germline, CDR1 is SGHTA and CDR2 FQGNSA. The CDR3, as DNA: TGTGCCAGCAGCTACCAAACAGGGCAAGAGACCCAGTACTTC. Amino acid sequence: CASSYQTGQETQYF.

The CDR3 here is CASSSLYGTQYF. CDR3 DNA: TGTGCCAGCAGTTCCCTGTATGGTACACAGTACTTC. The chain uses TRBV6-5 and TRBJ2-7; D is ambiguous. The CDR3 has 12 amino acids. The V and J ends lost 4 bases and 10 bases respectively, with 14 bases between them. CDR1 and CDR2 from the germline V gene are MNHEY and SVGAGI.

There are a few counts of this clone. V and J are TRBV18 and TRBJ2-7; 9 bases fit TRBD1. V was clipped by 8 bases and J by 4 bases; unmatched bases: 9. The germline CDR1 and CDR2 sequences are KGHSH and LQKENI. The CDR3 is 14 residues long. For the CDR3, the DNA is TGTGCCAGCCGGCTAAGGACAGGGGATTACGAGCAGTACTTC. Protein: CASRLRTGDYEQYF. The whole variable domain, remainder taken from reference TRBV18 and TRBJ2-7, is NAGVMQNPRHLVRRRGQEARLRCSPMKGHSHVYWYRQLPEEGLKFMVYLQKENIIDESGMPKERFSAEFPKEGPSILRIQQVVRGDSAAYFCASRLRTGDYEQYFGPGTRLTVT.

The chain carries TRBV28 and TRBJ2-5; possible D gene TRBD2, 5 bases. This CDR3 is 13 amino acids long. Germline CDR1 MDHEN, CDR2 SYDVKM. Trimming pared 7 bases from V and 1 base from J, leaving 10 bases between. This CDR3 reads CASTLGIQETQYF. CDR3 nucleotide sequence: TGTGCCAGCACCCTCGGGATCCAAGAGACCCAGTACTTC.

The chain carries TRBV2 and TRBJ2-7; TRBD1 is a possible D gene (5 bases). The V end was cut by 7 bases, the J end by 2 bases, with 12 bases between. Germline V gene data show CDR1 as SNHLY and CDR2 as FYNNEI. The CDR3 is made up of 13 amino acids. The CDR3 bases are TGTGCCAGCACCAAGGGGAACACCTACGAGCAGTACTTC. Amino acid sequence: CASTKGNTYEQYF.

The J gene is TRBJ1-1, the V gene TRBV28, with D possibly being TRBD1 (5 bases). The V end lost 5 bases, the J end lost 1 base, and 8 bases lay between the germline ends. The CDR3 loop spans 13 amino acids. Germline V CDR1 and CDR2: MDHEN, SYDVKM. The CDR3 DNA is TGTGCCAGCAGTACCACAGGGAACACTGAAGCTTTCTTT. This gives the protein CASSTTGNTEAFF.

The chain uses TRBV7-9 and TRBJ2-5; 7 positions agree with TRBD2. The junction had 16 bases not matched to a gene; V was cut back by 3 bases and J by 3 bases. Looked up from germline, CDR1 is SEHNR and CDR2 is FQNEAQ (reference sequence). This CDR3 spans 18 amino acids. The CDR3 sequence: CASSFPHGRRGIEETQYF. The CDR3, as DNA: TGTGCCAGCAGCTTCCCCCATGGGAGGCGGGGGATTGAAGAGACCCAGTACTTC.